This is a list of T cell receptor beta chains from one sample in a study of CD8+ T cells in alopecia areata. The assay was immunoSEQ multiplex PCR, and TCRdb's table has in-frame clones only and misses some. The data contain about 140,000 clones, approximately 50% of them singletons. This sample comprised CD4+ T cells sorted from blood, obtained at week 0. These receptors all stem from a human donor with alopecia areata. Each CDR3 is given with its conserved first and last residue. D genes are given only for firm matches. A row's size may be missing; if present it is once, few, many or a size class.

clone size | J gene | V gene | D gene | CDR3 protein | CDR3 DNA
NA | TRBJ1-2 | TRBV18 | TRBD1 | CASSTGENYGYTF | TGTGCCAGCTCGACAGGGGAAAACTATGGCTACACCTTC
NA | TRBJ2-7 | TRBV19 | NA | CASSDSWEQYF | TGTGCCAGTAGTGACTCGTGGGAGCAGTACTTC
NA | TRBJ2-7 | TRBV30 | NA | CAWSFTGEQYF | TGTGCCTGGAGTTTCACCGGGGAGCAGTACTTC
NA | TRBJ1-1 | TRBV9 | NA | CASSVQMGNTEAFF | TGTGCCAGCAGCGTTCAGATGGGGAACACTGAAGCTTTCTTT
NA | TRBJ2-1 | TRBV30 | NA | CAWKELASPYNEQFF | TGTGCCTGGAAAGAACTAGCCTCACCCTACAATGAGCAGTTCTTC
few | TRBJ2-3 | TRBV29-1 | TRBD2 | CSVGTSGRTDTQYF | TGCAGCGTGGGGACTAGCGGGAGGACAGATACGCAGTATTTT
few | TRBJ2-5 | TRBV5-1 | NA | CASSLSGTTETQYF | TGCGCCAGCAGCTTGAGTGGGACGACGGAGACCCAGTACTTC
NA | TRBJ2-7 | TRBV6-1 | NA | CASGQGWKDYEQYF | TGTGCCAGCGGGCAGGGCTGGAAAGACTACGAGCAGTACTTC
few | TRBJ2-1 | TRBV19 | NA | CASSISANEQFF | TGTGCCAGTAGTATCAGTGCAAATGAGCAGTTCTTC
once | TRBJ1-1 | TRBV14 | TRBD1 | CASSGQGVYKDTEAFF | TGTGCCAGCAGCGGACAGGGTGTGTATAAGGACACTGAAGCTTTCTTT
NA | TRBJ2-5 | TRBV28 | NA | CASSLFRETQYF | TGTGCCAGCAGTTTATTTCGGGAGACCCAGTACTTC
few | TRBJ2-5 | TRBV5-1 | NA | CASSLGLQETQYF | TGCGCCAGCAGCTTAGGACTACAAGAGACCCAGTACTTC
NA | TRBJ2-4 | TRBV6-5 | NA | CASSRDQLQNIQYF | TGTGCCAGCAGCCGAGATCAGCTCCAAAACATTCAGTACTTC
few | TRBJ2-2 | TRBV10-3 | TRBD2 | CAISAREGDGELFF | TGTGCCATCAGTGCACGGGAGGGGGACGGGGAGCTGTTTTTT
NA | TRBJ2-7 | TRBV29-1 | NA | CSVGLTGSYEQYF | TGCAGCGTTGGGCTGACAGGCAGCTACGAGCAGTACTTC
once | TRBJ2-1 | TRBV29-1 | NA | CSVDRGTSYNEQFF | TGCAGCGTTGATCGGGGAACGTCCTACAATGAGCAGTTCTTC
NA | TRBJ2-1 | TRBV29-1 | NA | CSDQPGTNEQFF | TGCAGCGACCAACCGGGGACGAATGAGCAGTTCTTC
NA | TRBJ2-5 | TRBV9 | TRBD1 | CASSVGRTGGKEETQYF | TGTGCCAGCAGCGTAGGTCGGACAGGGGGGAAGGAAGAGACCCAGTACTTC
NA | TRBJ2-5 | TRBV5-1 | NA | CASSLGGSSETQYF | TGCGCCAGCAGCTTGGGTGGTAGCTCGGAGACCCAGTACTTC
few | TRBJ1-1 | TRBV28 | NA | CASSFSRATAFF | TGTGCCAGCAGTTTTAGCAGGGCGACGGCTTTCTTT
NA | TRBJ1-5 | TRBV7-8 | NA | CASSLAQRLGAQHF | TGTGCCAGCAGCTTAGCGCAACGGCTCGGAGCCCAGCATTTT
few | TRBJ1-4 | TRBV29-1 | NA | CSVSEGSTNEKLFF | TGCAGCGTTTCAGAGGGTTCAACTAATGAAAAACTGTTTTTT
NA | TRBJ2-7 | TRBV29-1 | NA | CSGGDANYEQYF | TGCAGCGGGGGGGACGCCAACTACGAGCAGTACTTC
NA | TRBJ1-5 | TRBV7-2 | TRBD1 | CASSFLDRGKYQPQHF | TGTGCCAGCAGCTTCCTAGACAGGGGTAAATATCAGCCCCAGCATTTT
few | TRBJ2-7 | TRBV29-1 | NA | CSVEEMMSYEQYF | TGCAGCGTTGAAGAAATGATGAGTTACGAGCAGTACTTC
NA | TRBJ2-7 | TRBV10-3 | NA | CAISANYEQYF | TGTGCCATCTCCGCTAACTACGAGCAGTACTTC
few | TRBJ2-5 | TRBV4-3 | TRBD2 | CASSQDVASGNQETQYF | TGCGCCAGCAGCCAAGATGTGGCTAGCGGGAACCAAGAGACCCAGTACTTC
NA | TRBJ2-1 | TRBV15 | NA | CATSRDLARATYNEQFF | TGTGCCACCAGCAGAGATTTGGCCAGGGCAACCTACAATGAGCAGTTCTTC
few | TRBJ2-4 | TRBV7-2 | TRBD2 | CASSFVLGTSGRAGIQYF | TGTGCCAGCAGCTTCGTACTCGGGACTAGCGGGAGGGCCGGCATTCAGTACTTC
NA | TRBJ2-5 | TRBV29-1 | TRBD2 | CSVERAGGQETQYF | TGCAGCGTTGAGAGGGCGGGAGGGCAAGAGACCCAGTACTTC
NA | TRBJ2-7 | TRBV29-1 | NA | CSVEGTRGYEQYF | TGCAGCGTTGAAGGGACGAGGGGGTACGAGCAGTACTTC
few | TRBJ2-7 | TRBV6-5 | NA | CASSQGGEQYF | TGTGCCTCCAGCCAGGGAGGCGAGCAGTACTTC
NA | TRBJ2-1 | TRBV29-1 | NA | CSVEDPRAPSYNEQFF | TGCAGCGTTGAAGATCCCAGGGCCCCCTCCTACAATGAGCAGTTCTTC
few | TRBJ2-6 | TRBV5-1 | TRBD2 | CASRILARPSGANVLTF | TGCGCCAGCCGCATACTAGCGCGCCCCTCTGGGGCCAACGTCCTGACTTTC
NA | TRBJ1-2 | TRBV15 | TRBD1 | CATSRDRALAFF | TGTGCCACCAGCAGGGACAGGGCCCTCGCTTTTTTC
few | TRBJ1-2 | TRBV29-1 | NA | CSVERGYTF | TGCAGCGTTGAGAGGGGCTACACCTTC